This passage covers 12 T cell receptor delta chains from one sample sequenced in a study of gamma-delta T cells after stem cell transplantation. TCRdb ran CATT on the RT-PCR reads. The sample lists roughly 7,500 delta-chain clones, approximately 15% occurring once. The sequencing sample was made of gamma-delta T cells. These receptors came from a human donor. It is not recorded whose cells these are; they may come from a transplant donor.

In regard to this clone: Given a far larger clone just one base away, this is likely a sequencing read error. Additional DNA sequences in this sample encode the identical CDR3. The rearrangement uses TRDV2 and TRDJ2; TRDD3 matches at 10 bases. Germline CDR1 GEAIGNYY, CDR2 EKD. CDR3 length: 14 amino acids. CDR3 protein: CACEIVWGIQQLFF. CDR3 DNA sequence: TGTGCCTGTGAAATAGTATGGGGGATACAACAACTCTTCTTC.

This clone counts as medium-sized. Other DNA sequences from this sample encode an identical CDR3 as well. This chain links TRDV2 with TRDJ2; TRDD3 agrees at 12 bases. Germline V CDR1 and CDR2: GEAIGNYY, EKD. With 1 base clipped from V and 2 bases from J, the junction kept 7 bases outside the gene matches. This CDR3 region has 18 residues. The CDR3 protein is CACDTKLGDTRLTAQLFF. CDR3 coding DNA: TGTGCCTGTGACACAAAACTGGGGGATACCCGATTGACAGCACAACTCTTCTTT.

By sample share, this clone is medium-sized (0.01 to 0.1%). The rearrangement joins TRDV1 to TRDJ1; 11 bases are a match to TRDD3. This CDR3 comprises 21 residues. Germline values: CDR1 TSWWSYY, CDR2 QGS. Trimming cost V 1 base and J 6 bases; bases outside gene matches: 22. The CDR3 spells CALGEPQPPSYVLGDTHKLIF. Written as DNA, the CDR3 is TGTGCTCTTGGGGAACCCCAGCCGCCTTCCTACGTTCTGGGGGATACTCATAAACTCATCTTT.

This clone was seen a few times. This chain connects TRDV1 to TRDJ1, with 10 bases identical to TRDD3. CDR3 length: 18 residues. Germline CDR1 is TSWWSYY and CDR2 is QGS. Unmatched junction bases numbered 17, after V lost 1 base and J lost 9 bases. The CDR3: CALGEHPFFSYWGIELIF. As DNA, the CDR3 is TGTGCTCTTGGGGAACACCCCTTCTTCTCGTACTGGGGGATCGAACTCATCTTT.

Note on this clone: A far larger clone is a single base away, which makes a read error likely. The chain couples TRDV2 to TRDJ2; D may be TRDD3 (5 bases). Germline V gene sequence: CDR1 GEAIGNYY, CDR2 EKD. The CDR3 consists of 17 residues. The CDR3 region is CACDGGDLCWMTAHLFF. CDR3 DNA: TGTGCCTGTGACGGAGGGGACTTGTGTTGGATGACAGCACATCTCTTCTTT.

This clone was counted only a few times. The genes are TRDV3 and TRDJ3; TRDD3 matches at 8 bases. This CDR3 spans 18 amino acids. The germline gives CDR1 TVYSNPD, CDR2 GDNSRS (reference sequence). V gave up 3 bases and J gave up 0 bases; unmatched junction bases: 10. The CDR3, as DNA: TGTGCCTTGGGAACTGGGGGCCCCAGCTCCTGGGACACCCGACAGATGTTTTTC. Residues: CALGTGGPSSWDTRQMFF.

In its sample, this clone was seen a few times. The CDR3 is CALGEPGDTWDTDKLIF. CDR3 DNA sequence: TGTGCTCTTGGGGAACCGGGGGATACGTGGGACACCGATAAACTCATCTTT. The chain combines TRDV1 with TRDJ1, with 10 bases that match TRDD3. The CDR3 is made up of 17 amino acids. V was pared by 1 base and J by 0 bases, with 5 bases of the junction left unmatched. Germline CDR1 TSWWSYY, CDR2 QGS.

In this sample, this clone turned up a few times. This chain uses TRDV1 with TRDJ1; 9 positions match TRDD3. The germline CDR1 and CDR2 sequences are TSWWSYY and QGS. This CDR3 spans 18 amino acids. V lost 4 bases and J lost 5; bases outside the gene matches: 17. CDR3 nucleotides: TGTGCTCTTGGGGCCACGGCACCCCCCGGGGATACGAGGGATAAACTCATCTTT. It specifies CALGATAPPGDTRDKLIF.

This clone was seen more than once but under ten times. The germline gene is not matched at one end of the junction; a read error may be the cause. The chain has TRDV2 and TRDJ3, with 10 positions matching TRDD3. Germline CDR1 and CDR2: GEAIGNYY and EKD. This CDR3 spans 19 amino acids. The CDR3 coding sequence is TGTGCCTGTGGCACCGGGGGATACGTTCGCTCCTGGGACACCCGACAGATGTTTTTC. Its protein is CACGTGGYVRSWDTRQMFF.

This chain joins TRAV29/DV5 and TRDJ1, with 7 bases that match TRDD3. Trimming cost V 0 bases and J 7 bases; bases outside gene matches: 30. Germline V gene data show CDR1 as NSMFDY and CDR2 as ISSIKDK. CDR3 length: 21 residues. The CDR3 reads CAASALIFPKSTGDHPGKLIF. In DNA, the CDR3 is TGTGCAGCAAGCGCCCTAATTTTCCCCAAGTCTACTGGGGACCACCCCGGTAAACTCATCTTT.

This clone appeared a few times. A much bigger clone sits one base away, suggesting this may be a read error. V is TRDV2 and J is TRDJ1; D gene ambiguous. The CDR3 consists of 13 residues. Germline CDR1 and CDR2: GEAIGNYY and EKD. CDR3 residues: CACDTYDTGKLIF. CDR3 bases: TGTGCCTGTGACACTTACGACACCGGTAAACTCATCTTT.

This clone occurred a few times. The chain links TRDV1 to TRDJ1, with 9 bases that match TRDD2. Germline trimming cut 4 bases from V and 0 bases from J; bases unmatched to any gene: 30. Germline V gene sequence: CDR1 TSWWSYY, CDR2 QGS. This CDR3 spans 24 amino acids. The CDR3, as DNA: TGTGCTCTTGGGGTAACGAAGGAGGCCTTCCTACGTAGGGGGGGATCTTTGTACACCGATAAACTCATCTTT. The encoded protein is CALGVTKEAFLRRGGSLYTDKLIF.